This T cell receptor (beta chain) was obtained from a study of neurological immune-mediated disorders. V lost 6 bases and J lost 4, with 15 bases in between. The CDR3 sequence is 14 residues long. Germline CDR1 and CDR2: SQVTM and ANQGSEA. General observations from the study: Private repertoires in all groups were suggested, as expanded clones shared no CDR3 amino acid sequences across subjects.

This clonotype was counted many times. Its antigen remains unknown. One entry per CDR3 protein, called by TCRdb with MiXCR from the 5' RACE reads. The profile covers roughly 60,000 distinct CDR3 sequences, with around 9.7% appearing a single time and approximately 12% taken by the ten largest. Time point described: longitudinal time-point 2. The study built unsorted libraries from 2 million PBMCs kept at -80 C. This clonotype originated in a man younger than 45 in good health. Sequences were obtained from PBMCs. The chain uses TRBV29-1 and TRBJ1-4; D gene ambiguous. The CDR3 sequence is CSVEITNNNEKLFF. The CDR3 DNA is TGCAGCGTCGAGATAACAAACAATAATGAAAAACTGTTTTTT.